One sample yielded the 32 T cell receptor beta chains listed below, sequenced in a study of blood T cell repertoires in COVID-19. Assay: immunoSEQ multiplex PCR; the TCRdb copy retains only in-frame clones and omits some. The table includes some 390,000 clones, 80% to 90% detected once. Sequenced input: PBMCs or T cells enriched from blood (not recorded which). The receptors shown here come from a man under 40 who had recovered from COVID-19.

The chain links TRBV18 to TRBJ2-3, with TRBD2 identical over 8 bases. CDR1 KGHSH and CDR2 LQKENI come from the germline V gene. The CDR3 has 17 amino acids. V shed 3 bases, J shed 5 bases, and the junction held 13 bases outside the gene matches. CDR3 protein: CASSPRTTGGLGDTQYF. The CDR3 nucleotides read TGTGCCAGCTCACCCCGGACGACGGGAGGGCTAGGAGATACGCAGTATTTT.

This chain connects TRBV14 to TRBJ2-1; 9 positions agree with TRBD2. This CDR3 has 17 residues. V shed 4 bases, J shed 0 bases, and the junction held 7 bases outside the gene matches. Germline V gene lookup returns CDR1 SGHDN and CDR2 FVKESK. CDR3 sequence reads: CASSRRLADHSYNEQFF. The CDR3 DNA reads TGTGCCAGCAGCCGTAGACTAGCGGATCACTCCTACAATGAGCAGTTCTTC.

V gene TRBV25-1 combines with J gene TRBJ2-1, with 8 bases lining up with TRBD1. J lost 6 bases, V lost 1 base, and 8 bases had no gene match. This CDR3 is built from 16 residues. Germline values: CDR1 MGHDK, CDR2 SYGVNS. CDR3 DNA sequence: TGTGCCAGCAGTGAATCGTGGCAGGGGGCGGGCAATGAGCAGTTCTTC. This gives the protein CASSESWQGAGNEQFF.

The J gene is TRBJ2-7, the V gene TRBV11-2; 12 bases are shared with TRBD2. The germline gives CDR1 SGHAT, CDR2 FQNNGV. J lost 6 bases, V lost 6 bases, and 12 bases had no gene match. There are 16 residues in the CDR3. As DNA, the CDR3 is TGTGCCAGCAGTCGTTCCGGGACTAGCGGGTGGCTCGAGCAGTACTTC. Protein sequence: CASSRSGTSGWLEQYF.

This chain uses TRBV9 with TRBJ2-4, with D tentatively TRBD2 (6 bases). Trimming took off 3 bases at V and 6 bases at J, with 16 bases between the two ends. The CDR3 has 15 residues. Germline V lookup: CDR1 SGDLS, CDR2 YYNGEE. The CDR3: CASSATGTGRNIQYF. CDR3 bases: TGTGCCAGCAGCGCAACCGGGACTGGGAGAAACATTCAGTACTTC.

This chain joins TRBV10-1 and TRBJ1-1, with 7 bases aligning to TRBD1. V was pared by 6 bases and J by 1 base, with 2 bases of the junction left unmatched. This CDR3 spans 13 amino acids. Germline V lookup: CDR1 WNHNN, CDR2 SYGVQD (reference sequence). The CDR3 region has the DNA TGCGCCAGCAGGGGGACAGCGAACACTGAAGCTTTCTTT. Translated, it gives CASRGTANTEAFF.

This clone was counted once. In nucleotides, the CDR3 is TGTGCCAGCAGCTTAGAAACAGAGTCAAACTATGGCTACACCTTC. Protein sequence: CASSLETESNYGYTF. V is TRBV7-2 and J is TRBJ1-2; D unresolved. The germline V and J ends were trimmed by 1 base and 2 bases, with 11 bases remaining between them. The germline gives CDR1 SGHTA, CDR2 FQGNSA. The CDR3 length is 15 residues.

V gene TRBV6-5 combines with J gene TRBJ2-1; perhaps TRBD1 as D (5 bases). Germline V gene lookup returns CDR1 MNHEY and CDR2 SVGAGI. With 6 bases removed from V and 0 bases from J, the gap between germline ends came to 12 bases. This CDR3 is built from 15 residues. The CDR3 protein is CASSPGLGSYNEQFF. Written as DNA, the CDR3 is TGTGCCAGCAGCCCAGGGTTGGGCTCCTACAATGAGCAGTTCTTC.

In the case of this clone: The junction does not match germline at one end; this may be a read error. The CDR3 region is CASTLPPNTGELFF. The CDR3 DNA sequence: TGTGCCAGCACCTTACCCCCAAACACCGGGGAGCTGTTTTTT. The chain couples TRBV7-2 to TRBJ2-2; D remains ambiguous. From germline, CDR1 is SGHTA and CDR2 FQGNSA. This CDR3 region has 14 residues.

This clone was seen only a few times. The V and J genes are TRBV5-5 and TRBJ2-2; no clear D gene. This CDR3 region has 14 residues. The V and J ends lost 4 bases and 1 base respectively, with 8 bases between them. Germline-derived CDR1 and CDR2 are SGHKS and YYEKEE (reference sequence). The DNA for the CDR3 is TGTGCCAGCAGCCCCTACGGGAACACCGGGGAGCTGTTTTTT. It codes for CASSPYGNTGELFF. The full variable domain, with the rest looked up from reference TRBV5-5 and TRBJ2-2, is DAGVTQSPTHLIKTRGQQVTLRCSPISGHKSVSWYQQVLGQGPQFIFQYYEKEERGRGNFPDRFSARQFPNYSSELNVNALLLGDSALYLCASSPYGNTGELFFGEGSRLTVL.

The rearrangement uses TRBV7-3 and TRBJ1-1; D call uncertain. The CDR3 length is 14 residues. Germline CDR1 reads SGHTA; CDR2 reads FQGTGA. V lost 5 bases to trimming and J lost 5 bases, with 15 bases between them. The CDR3 sequence: CASSLTPTGTEAFF. CDR3 sequence (DNA): TGTGCCAGCAGCCTGACCCCAACGGGGACTGAAGCTTTCTTT.

The genes are TRBV5-4 and TRBJ2-1, with D possibly TRBD2 on 5 matching bases. The CDR3 consists of 16 residues. Germline CDR1 and CDR2: SGHNT and YYREEE (reference sequence). The V gene lost 4 bases and the J gene lost 0 bases, with 14 bases spanning the gap. CDR3 region: CASSGVGASSYNEQFF. The CDR3 DNA reads as TGTGCCAGCAGCGGGGTGGGAGCAAGCTCCTACAATGAGCAGTTCTTC.

The chain links TRBV7-6 to TRBJ1-1, with no clear D. The CDR3 extends over 14 amino acids. The V gene lost 5 bases and the J gene lost 5 bases, with 15 bases spanning the gap. Germline lookup yields CDR1 SGHVS and CDR2 FNYEAQ. The CDR3 nucleotides are TGTGCCAGCAGCCTGACCAACCGAGGGACTGAAGCTTTCTTT. As protein: CASSLTNRGTEAFF.

J is TRBJ1-2 and V is TRBV28; D is undetermined. Trimming took off 5 bases at V and 14 bases at J, with 15 bases between the two ends. This CDR3 comprises 11 residues. Germline values: CDR1 MDHEN, CDR2 SYDVKM. The CDR3 loop is CASSLPGPWTF. CDR3 coding DNA: TGTGCCAGCAGTCTCCCAGGTCCGTGGACCTTC.

The rearrangement uses TRBV28 and TRBJ2-4; 10 bases agree with TRBD2. The CDR3 spans 19 residues. The germline V gene has CDR1 MDHEN and CDR2 SYDVKM. Germline trimming cut 5 bases from V and 0 bases from J; bases unmatched to any gene: 13. CDR3 protein: CASSLAGLANIIAKNIQYF. The DNA for the CDR3 is TGTGCCAGCAGTCTCGCGGGACTAGCGAACATAATAGCCAAAAACATTCAGTACTTC.

CDR3 DNA sequence: TGTGCCAGCAAACCGGGACAGGGCTACGAGCAGTACTTC. Its protein product is CASKPGQGYEQYF. The chain joins TRBV6-5 to TRBJ2-7; 9 bases fit TRBD1. Germline CDR1 reads MNHEY; CDR2 reads SVGAGI. This CDR3 is built from 13 residues. V shed 7 bases and J 3 bases; nucleotides not matched to a gene: 4.

As concerns this clone: This specimen includes other DNA sequences encoding the same CDR3. This chain joins TRBV28 and TRBJ2-7; 12 positions agree with TRBD2. With V trimmed by 8 bases and J by 2 bases, 1 base remained unmatched. The CDR3 length is 13 residues. The germline CDR1 and CDR2 sequences are MDHEN and SYDVKM. The CDR3 reads CASRTSGTYEQYF. CDR3 nucleotide sequence: TGTGCCAGCCGGACTAGCGGGACCTACGAGCAGTACTTC.

The V call is TRBV6-2 or TRBV6-3, the J call TRBJ2-7; weak D call: TRBD2 (5 bases). Trimming removed 3 bases at V and 2 bases at J, with 14 bases between. The CDR3 is made up of 15 amino acids. Germline assignment: CDR1 MNHEY and CDR2 SVGEGT. The chain's CDR3 is CASSYGGLIPYEQYF. CDR3 DNA: TGTGCCAGCAGTTATGGAGGCCTGATTCCCTACGAGCAGTACTTC.

The gene calls are TRBV4-2 and TRBJ2-3; 15 positions agree with TRBD2. This CDR3 is 17 amino acids long. The ends lost 4 bases at V and 6 bases at J; junction bases unmatched: 8. Germline V gene sequence: CDR1 LGHNA, CDR2 YNFKEQ. The CDR3, as DNA: TGTGCCAGCAGCCTCTCGGGACTAGCGGGAGGCCGCGATACGCAGTATTTT. Its protein is CASSLSGLAGGRDTQYF.

The chain links TRBV2 to TRBJ2-1, with 10 bases fitting TRBD2. V lost 7 bases and J lost 4; bases outside the gene matches: 7. This CDR3 spans 15 amino acids. Per germline, CDR1 SNHLY and CDR2 FYNNEI. The CDR3 sequence: CASTPGLALYNEQFF. The CDR3 nucleotides are TGTGCCAGCACACCGGGACTAGCGCTATACAATGAGCAGTTCTTC.

The table lists this clone with a few counts. The chain is built from TRBV28 and TRBJ1-4; the D gene is possibly TRBD1 (5 bases). Trimming removed 5 bases from V and 8 bases from J, with 18 bases in between. The CDR3 totals 15 residues. Looked up from germline, CDR1 is MDHEN and CDR2 is SYDVKM. CDR3 nucleotides: TGTGCCAGCAGTCTAGACAGTCCGGGGGAAGAAAAACTGTTTTTT. This encodes CASSLDSPGEEKLFF.

V gene TRBV3-1 (or the pseudogene TRBV3-2) combines with J gene TRBJ2-3; 9 bases agree with TRBD2. The CDR3 is made up of 16 amino acids. Losses at the gene ends were 4 bases for V and 0 bases for J; bases not matched to a gene: 5. The germline CDR1 and CDR2 sequences are LGHDT and YNNKEL (reference sequence). CDR3 DNA sequence: TGTGCCAGCAGCCGAGATAGCGGGAGAAGCACAGATACGCAGTATTTT. Its protein is CASSRDSGRSTDTQYF.

The rearrangement uses TRBV24-1 and TRBJ2-1; 7 bases align to TRBD2. Trimming cost V 4 bases and J 6 bases; bases outside gene matches: 8. There are 15 residues in the CDR3. Germline V gene data show CDR1 as KGHDR and CDR2 as SFDVKD. The CDR3 sequence: CATSDSRTSANEQFF. The CDR3 DNA reads TGTGCCACCAGTGACTCAAGGACTAGTGCCAATGAGCAGTTCTTC.

This clone was observed a few times. V is TRBV7-9 and J is TRBJ1-3; 8 positions agree with TRBD1. From germline, CDR1 is SEHNR and CDR2 FQNEAQ (reference sequence). This CDR3 has 16 residues. The V and J ends lost 5 bases and 3 bases, in that order; junction bases with no gene match: 9. CDR3 region: CASSHTTGAGGNTIYF. In DNA form, the CDR3 reads TGTGCCAGCAGCCACACGACAGGGGCTGGTGGAAACACCATATATTTT. The entire variable domain, with the rest obtained from reference TRBV7-9 and TRBJ1-3, is as follows: DTGVSQNPRHKITKRGQNVTFRCDPISEHNRLYWYRQTLGQGPEFLTYFQNEAQLEKSRLLSDRFSAERPKGSFSTLEIQRTEQGDSAMYLCASSHTTGAGGNTIYFGEGSWLTVV.

The chain carries TRBV24-1 and TRBJ1-4; tentative D call: TRBD1 (5 bases). CDR3 size: 13 residues. V lost 3 bases and J 7 bases, leaving 8 bases between the germline ends. Germline CDR1 reads KGHDR; CDR2 reads SFDVKD. CDR3 nucleotide sequence: TGTGCCACCAGTGATGGGACTTTTGAAAAACTGTTTTTT. This translates into CATSDGTFEKLFF.

The gene calls are TRBV29-1 and TRBJ1-1; 8 bases are shared with TRBD1. CDR3 length equals 15 residues. Germline CDR1 is SQVTM and CDR2 is ANQGSEA. V lost 7 bases and J lost 0; bases outside the gene matches: 10. In DNA form, the CDR3 reads TGCAGCGCCGAGGGGCAGGGGGCCATGAACACTGAAGCTTTCTTT. Protein sequence: CSAEGQGAMNTEAFF. The variable domain in full, completed from reference TRBV29-1 and TRBJ1-1, reads SAVISQKPSRDICQRGTSLTIQCQVDSQVTMMFWYRQQPGQSLTLIATANQGSEATYESGFVIDKFPISRPNLTFSTLTVSNMSPEDSSIYLCSAEGQGAMNTEAFFGQGTRLTVV.

This chain uses TRBV7-9 with TRBJ2-7; TRBD1 is a possible D gene (6 bases). The CDR3 runs to 12 residues. Germline V gives CDR1 SEHNR, CDR2 FQNEAQ (reference sequence). The germline V and J ends were trimmed by 8 bases and 2 bases, with 10 bases remaining between them. CDR3 sequence: CASHRAPYEQYF. The CDR3, as DNA: TGTGCCAGCCACAGGGCTCCCTACGAGCAGTACTTC.

The chain has TRBV5-1 and TRBJ1-1, with D maybe TRBD1 (5 bases). The CDR3 extends over 14 amino acids. Germline loops: CDR1 SGHRS, CDR2 YFSETQ. V lost 3 bases to trimming and J lost 4 bases, with 13 bases between them. CDR3 nucleotides: TGCGCCAGCAGCTCTGTTGGGGGGTCCACTGAAGCTTTCTTT. This gives the protein CASSSVGGSTEAFF.

A single count supports this clone. The chain recombines TRBV9 with TRBJ1-4; D is undetermined. This CDR3 is built from 12 residues. Between the trimmed V and J ends, which lost 4 bases and 5 bases, there was a span of 6 bases. Germline CDR1 is SGDLS and CDR2 is YYNGEE. CDR3 sequence: CASSTGNEKLFF. The CDR3, as DNA: TGTGCCAGCAGCACGGGGAATGAAAAACTGTTTTTT.

The V call is TRBV24-1, the J call TRBJ1-2; 9 bases fit TRBD1. CDR1 and CDR2 from the germline V gene are KGHDR and SFDVKD. V lost 3 bases and J lost 7; bases outside the gene matches: 8. The CDR3 runs to 15 residues. As DNA, the CDR3 is TGTGCCACCAGTGATACAGGGGGCAGGGCGGCTGGCTACACCTTC. Protein product: CATSDTGGRAAGYTF.

V gene TRBV19 combines with J gene TRBJ2-7; D may be TRBD1 (6 bases). V lost 4 bases and J lost 2, with 9 bases in between. The CDR3 totals 13 residues. Looked up from germline, CDR1 is LNHDA and CDR2 is SQIVND (reference sequence). CDR3 region: CASSTGATYEQYF. CDR3 DNA sequence: TGTGCCAGTAGTACAGGGGCCACCTACGAGCAGTACTTC.

The chain uses TRBV6-6 and TRBJ2-7; 11 nucleotides agree with TRBD2. The CDR3 contains 15 residues. Trimming removed 8 bases from V and 4 bases from J; junction bases left unmatched: 10. Germline V gives CDR1 MNHNY, CDR2 SVGAGI (reference sequence). CDR3 in amino acids: CASSDRASGRYEQYF. CDR3 bases: TGTGCCAGCTCCGACAGGGCTAGCGGGAGGTACGAGCAGTACTTC.